This T cell receptor beta chain came from a study of shared clonotypes between healthy human individuals. Germline assignment: CDR1 DFQATT and CDR2 SNEGSKA (reference sequence). Trimming removed 3 bases from V and 5 bases from J, with 6 bases in between. The CDR3 totals 11 residues. The test was conducted at deep level. The genomic DNA of each subset was split evenly across several immunoSEQ plates. Original methodology: Junction-only sequences without quality scores came from ImmunoSEQ, so filtering differed. The data were produced by immunoSEQ multiplex PCR, yet TCRdb's version contains in-frame clones alone and is incomplete. That table furnishes V, J and clone size, whereas the DNA furnished D and trimming. The sample records about 490,000 clones, approximately 81% being singletons.

The specimen sequenced was PBMCs. This clonotype originated in a middle-aged woman in good health. Some clones in this sample may be carry-over from other donors' samples. The chain employs TRBV20-1 and TRBJ2-3; D gene uncertain. Here the CDR3 DNA reads TGCAGTGCTAGGGTTTTAGATACGCAGTATTTT. Its translation is CSARVLDTQYF.